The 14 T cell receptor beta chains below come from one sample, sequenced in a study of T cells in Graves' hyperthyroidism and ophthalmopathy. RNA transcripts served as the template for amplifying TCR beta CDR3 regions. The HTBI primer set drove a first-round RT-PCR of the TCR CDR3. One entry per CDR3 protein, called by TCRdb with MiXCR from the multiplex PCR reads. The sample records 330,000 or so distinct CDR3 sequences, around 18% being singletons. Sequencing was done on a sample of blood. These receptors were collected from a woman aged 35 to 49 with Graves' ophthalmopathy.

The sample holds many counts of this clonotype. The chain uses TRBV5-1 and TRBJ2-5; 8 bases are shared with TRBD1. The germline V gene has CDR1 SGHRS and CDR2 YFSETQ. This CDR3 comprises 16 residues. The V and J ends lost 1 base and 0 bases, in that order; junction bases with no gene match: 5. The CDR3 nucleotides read TGCGCCAGCAGCTTGACGGGACAGGAGAACCAAGAGACCCAGTACTTC. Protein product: CASSLTGQENQETQYF. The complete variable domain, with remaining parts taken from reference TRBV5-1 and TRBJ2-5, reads KAGVTQTPRYLIKTRGQQVTLSCSPISGHRSVSWYQQTPGQGLQFLFEYFSETQRNKGNFPGRFSGRQFSNSRSEMNVSTLELGDSALYLCASSLTGQENQETQYFGPGTRLLVL.

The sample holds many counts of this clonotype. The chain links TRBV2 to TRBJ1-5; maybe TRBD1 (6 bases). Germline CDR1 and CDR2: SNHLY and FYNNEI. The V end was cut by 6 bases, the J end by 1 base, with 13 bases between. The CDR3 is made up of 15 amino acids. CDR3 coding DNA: TGTGCCAGCAGAGTCGACAGGAGAAGCAATCAGCCCCAGCATTTT. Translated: CASRVDRRSNQPQHF.

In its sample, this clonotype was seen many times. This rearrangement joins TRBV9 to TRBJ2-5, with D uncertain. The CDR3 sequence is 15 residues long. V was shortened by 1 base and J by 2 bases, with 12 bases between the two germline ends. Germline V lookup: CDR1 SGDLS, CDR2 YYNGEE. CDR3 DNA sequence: TGTGCCAGCAGCGTAACCGGGTCGTCGCAAGAGACCCAGTACTTC. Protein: CASSVTGSSQETQYF.

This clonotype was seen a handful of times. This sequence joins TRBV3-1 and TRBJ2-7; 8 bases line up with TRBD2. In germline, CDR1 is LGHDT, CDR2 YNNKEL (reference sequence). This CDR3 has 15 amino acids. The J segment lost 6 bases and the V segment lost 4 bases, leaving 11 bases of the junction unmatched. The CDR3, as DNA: TGTGCCAGCAGCCCCCACCCGGGACTAGTCGTCGAGCAGTACTTC. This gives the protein CASSPHPGLVVEQYF.

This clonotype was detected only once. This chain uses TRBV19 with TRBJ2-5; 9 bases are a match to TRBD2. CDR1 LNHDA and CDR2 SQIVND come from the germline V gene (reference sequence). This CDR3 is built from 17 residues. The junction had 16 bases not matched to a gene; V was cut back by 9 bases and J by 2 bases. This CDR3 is CASSWGSSGRPQETQYF. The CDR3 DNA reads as TGTGCCAGCAGTTGGGGCAGTAGCGGGAGACCTCAAGAGACCCAGTACTTC.

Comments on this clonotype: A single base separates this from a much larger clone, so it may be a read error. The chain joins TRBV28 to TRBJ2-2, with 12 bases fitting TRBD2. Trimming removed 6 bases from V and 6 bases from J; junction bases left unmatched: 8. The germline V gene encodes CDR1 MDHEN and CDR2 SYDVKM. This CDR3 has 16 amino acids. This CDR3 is CASRPWTSGIAGELFF. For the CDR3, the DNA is TGTGCCAGCAGACCGTGGACTAGCGGGATCGCCGGGGAGCTGTTTTTT.

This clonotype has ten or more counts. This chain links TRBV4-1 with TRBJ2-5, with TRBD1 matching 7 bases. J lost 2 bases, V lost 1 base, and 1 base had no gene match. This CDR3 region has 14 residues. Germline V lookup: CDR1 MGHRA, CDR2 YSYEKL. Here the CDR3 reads CASSQGTGQETQYF. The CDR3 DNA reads TGCGCCAGCAGCCAAGGGACAGGACAAGAGACCCAGTACTTC.

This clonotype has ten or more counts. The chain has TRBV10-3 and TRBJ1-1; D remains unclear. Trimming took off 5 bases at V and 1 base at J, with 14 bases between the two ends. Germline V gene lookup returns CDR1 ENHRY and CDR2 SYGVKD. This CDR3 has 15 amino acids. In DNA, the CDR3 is TGTGCCATCAGTCTCACAATGGAGAAGAACACTGAAGCTTTCTTT. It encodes CAISLTMEKNTEAFF.

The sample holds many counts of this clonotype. CDR3 sequence: CASSYTRAEDLHSTEAFF. DNA for the CDR3: TGTGCCAGCAGTTACACCAGAGCAGAGGACCTGCATTCCACTGAAGCTTTCTTT. The genes are TRBV6-2 or TRBV6-3 and TRBJ1-1; the D is unclear. CDR1 and CDR2 from the germline V gene are MNHEY and SVGEGT. Trimming took 2 bases from V and 4 from J, leaving 23 bases between them. CDR3 size: 18 residues.

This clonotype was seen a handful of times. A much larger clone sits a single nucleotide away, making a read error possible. DNA of the CDR3: TGTGCCAGCAGCCTCACCAGCGAAGCTTTCTTT. This sequence encodes CASSLTSEAFF. The chain combines TRBV7-9 with TRBJ1-1; the D is unclear. The CDR3 sequence is 11 residues long. The germline V gene has CDR1 SEHNR and CDR2 FQNEAQ (reference sequence). V lost 5 bases and J lost 8, with 9 bases in between.

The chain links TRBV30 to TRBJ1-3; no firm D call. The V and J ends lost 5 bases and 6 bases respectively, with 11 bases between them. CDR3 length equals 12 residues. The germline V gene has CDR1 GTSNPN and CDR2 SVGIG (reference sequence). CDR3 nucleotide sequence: TGTGCCTGGTCCAGGACCTTAAACACCATATATTTT. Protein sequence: CAWSRTLNTIYF.

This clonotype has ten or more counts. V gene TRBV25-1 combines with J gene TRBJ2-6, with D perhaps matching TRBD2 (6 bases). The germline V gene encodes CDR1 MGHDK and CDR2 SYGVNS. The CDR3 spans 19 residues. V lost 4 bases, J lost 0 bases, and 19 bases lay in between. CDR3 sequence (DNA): TGTGCCAGCAGTGGAGGCAGGACGGGAGTCTCCTCTGGGGCCAACGTCCTGACTTTC. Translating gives CASSGGRTGVSSGANVLTF.

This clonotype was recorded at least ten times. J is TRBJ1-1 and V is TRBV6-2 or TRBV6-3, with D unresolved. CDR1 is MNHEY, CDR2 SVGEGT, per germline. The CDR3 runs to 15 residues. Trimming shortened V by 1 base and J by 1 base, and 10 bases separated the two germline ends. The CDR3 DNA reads TGTGCCAGCAGTTACTTCATAATCAAGAACACTGAAGCTTTCTTT. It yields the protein CASSYFIIKNTEAFF.

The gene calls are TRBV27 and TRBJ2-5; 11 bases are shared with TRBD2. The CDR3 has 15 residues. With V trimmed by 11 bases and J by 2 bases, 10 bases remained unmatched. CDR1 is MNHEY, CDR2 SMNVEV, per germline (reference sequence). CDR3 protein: CASHSGRVGQETQYF. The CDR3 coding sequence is TGTGCCTCTCATAGCGGGAGGGTTGGGCAAGAGACCCAGTACTTC.